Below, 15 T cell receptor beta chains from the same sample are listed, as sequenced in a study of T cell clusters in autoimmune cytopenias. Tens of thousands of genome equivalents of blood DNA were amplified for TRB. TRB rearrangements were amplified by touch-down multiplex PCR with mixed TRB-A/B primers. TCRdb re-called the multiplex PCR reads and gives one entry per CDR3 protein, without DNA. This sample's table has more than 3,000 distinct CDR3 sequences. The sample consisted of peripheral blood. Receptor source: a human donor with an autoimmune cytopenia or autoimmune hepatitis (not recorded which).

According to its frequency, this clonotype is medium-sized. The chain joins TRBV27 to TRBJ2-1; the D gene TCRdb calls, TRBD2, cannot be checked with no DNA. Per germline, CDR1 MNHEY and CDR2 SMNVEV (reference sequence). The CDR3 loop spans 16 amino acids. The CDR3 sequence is CASSPGLAGGGNEQFF.

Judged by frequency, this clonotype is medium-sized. CDR3 sequence reads: CASSYSANGGDTQYF. V is TRBV6-5 and J is TRBJ2-3. Germline loops: CDR1 MNHEY, CDR2 SVGAGI. The CDR3 runs to 15 residues.

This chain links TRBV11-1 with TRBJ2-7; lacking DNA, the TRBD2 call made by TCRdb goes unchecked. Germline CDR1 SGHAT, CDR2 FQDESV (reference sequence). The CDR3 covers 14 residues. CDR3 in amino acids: CASSSGLGPYEQYF.

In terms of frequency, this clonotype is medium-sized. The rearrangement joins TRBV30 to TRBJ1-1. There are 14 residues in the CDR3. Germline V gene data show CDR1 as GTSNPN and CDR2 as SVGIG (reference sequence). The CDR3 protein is CAWSVGGGVTEAFF.

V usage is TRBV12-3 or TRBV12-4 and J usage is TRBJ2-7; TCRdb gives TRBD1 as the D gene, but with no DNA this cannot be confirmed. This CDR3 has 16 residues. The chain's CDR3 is CASSPYWDRGRNEQYF.

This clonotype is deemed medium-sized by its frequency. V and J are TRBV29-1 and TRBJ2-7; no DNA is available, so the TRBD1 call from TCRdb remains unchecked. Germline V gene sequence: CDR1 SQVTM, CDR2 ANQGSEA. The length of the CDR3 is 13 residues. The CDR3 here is CSVEVQGGGEQYF.

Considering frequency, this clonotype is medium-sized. The CDR3: CAIPASDWAGANVLTF. V is TRBV6-5 and J is TRBJ2-6; TCRdb indicates TRBD1, and absent DNA this call remains unverified. Germline V gene lookup returns CDR1 MNHEY and CDR2 SVGAGI. The CDR3 covers 16 residues.

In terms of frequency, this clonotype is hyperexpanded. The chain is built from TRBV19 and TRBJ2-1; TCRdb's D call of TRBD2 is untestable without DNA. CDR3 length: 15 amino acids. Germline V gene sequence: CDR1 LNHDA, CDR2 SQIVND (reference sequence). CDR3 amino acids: CASSLTSGDYNEQFF.

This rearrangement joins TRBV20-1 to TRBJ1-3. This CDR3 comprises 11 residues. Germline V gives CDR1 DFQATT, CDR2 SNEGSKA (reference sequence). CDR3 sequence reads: CSARSGNTIYF.

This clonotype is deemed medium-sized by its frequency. CDR3 region: CASSGPGLGTDTQYF. The J gene is TRBJ2-3, the V gene TRBV19; TCRdb calls TRBD1, which cannot be checked without DNA. The germline gives CDR1 LNHDA, CDR2 SQIVND (reference sequence). The CDR3 has 15 amino acids.

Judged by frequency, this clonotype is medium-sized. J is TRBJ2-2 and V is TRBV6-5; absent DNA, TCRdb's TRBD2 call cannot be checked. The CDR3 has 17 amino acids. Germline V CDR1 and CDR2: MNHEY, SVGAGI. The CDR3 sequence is CASSPGLAGVGTGELFF.

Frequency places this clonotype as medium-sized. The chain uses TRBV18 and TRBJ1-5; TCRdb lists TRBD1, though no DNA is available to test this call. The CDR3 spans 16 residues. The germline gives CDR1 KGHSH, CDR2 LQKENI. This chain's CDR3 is CASSPGTGGLNQPQHF.

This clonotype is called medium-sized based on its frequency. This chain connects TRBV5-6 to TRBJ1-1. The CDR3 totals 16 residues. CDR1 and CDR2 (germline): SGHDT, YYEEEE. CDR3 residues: CASSYSSLSGNTEAFF.

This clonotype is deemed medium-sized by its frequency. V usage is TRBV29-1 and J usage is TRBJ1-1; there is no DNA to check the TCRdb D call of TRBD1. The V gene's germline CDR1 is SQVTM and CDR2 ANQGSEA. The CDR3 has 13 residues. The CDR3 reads CSVEGYRGAEAFF.

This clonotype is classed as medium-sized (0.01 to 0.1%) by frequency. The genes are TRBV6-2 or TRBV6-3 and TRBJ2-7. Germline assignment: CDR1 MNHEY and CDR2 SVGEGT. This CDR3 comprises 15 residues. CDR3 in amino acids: CASSYSVQVSYEQYF.